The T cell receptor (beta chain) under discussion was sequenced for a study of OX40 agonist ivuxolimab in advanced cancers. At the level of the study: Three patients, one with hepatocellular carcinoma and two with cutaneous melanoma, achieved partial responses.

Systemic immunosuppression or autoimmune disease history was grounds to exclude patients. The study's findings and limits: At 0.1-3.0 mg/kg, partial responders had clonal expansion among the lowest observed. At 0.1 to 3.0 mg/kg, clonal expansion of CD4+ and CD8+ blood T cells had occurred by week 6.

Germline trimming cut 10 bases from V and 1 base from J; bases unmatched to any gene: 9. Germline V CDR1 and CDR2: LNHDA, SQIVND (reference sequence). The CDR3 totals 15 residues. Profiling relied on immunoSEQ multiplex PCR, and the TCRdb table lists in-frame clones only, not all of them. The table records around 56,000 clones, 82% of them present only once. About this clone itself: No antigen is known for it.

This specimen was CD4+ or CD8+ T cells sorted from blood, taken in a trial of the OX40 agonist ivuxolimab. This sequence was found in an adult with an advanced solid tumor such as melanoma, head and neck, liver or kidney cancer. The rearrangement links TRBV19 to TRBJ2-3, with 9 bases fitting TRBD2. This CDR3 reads CATSRASGGTDTQYF. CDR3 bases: TGTGCCACAAGTAGGGCTAGCGGGGGCACAGATACGCAGTATTTT.